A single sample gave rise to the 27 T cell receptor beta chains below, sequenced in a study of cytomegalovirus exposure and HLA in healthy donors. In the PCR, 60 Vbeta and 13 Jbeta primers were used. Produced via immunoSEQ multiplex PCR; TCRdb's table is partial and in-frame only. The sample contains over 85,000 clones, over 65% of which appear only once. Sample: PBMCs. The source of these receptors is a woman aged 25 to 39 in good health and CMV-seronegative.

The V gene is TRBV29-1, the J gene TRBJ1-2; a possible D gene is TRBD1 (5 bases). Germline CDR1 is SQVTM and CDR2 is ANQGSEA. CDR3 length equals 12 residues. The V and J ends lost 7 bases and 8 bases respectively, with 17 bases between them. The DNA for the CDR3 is TGCAGCGCCCGAGGGCCCCGGGGGGGCTACACCTTC. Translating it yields CSARGPRGGYTF.

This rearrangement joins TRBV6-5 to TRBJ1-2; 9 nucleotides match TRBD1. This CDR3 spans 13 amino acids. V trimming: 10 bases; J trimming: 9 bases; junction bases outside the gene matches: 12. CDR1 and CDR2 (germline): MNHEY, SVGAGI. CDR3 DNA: TGTGCCACCTACCTAACCGGACAGGGGAGCTACACCTTC. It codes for CATYLTGQGSYTF.

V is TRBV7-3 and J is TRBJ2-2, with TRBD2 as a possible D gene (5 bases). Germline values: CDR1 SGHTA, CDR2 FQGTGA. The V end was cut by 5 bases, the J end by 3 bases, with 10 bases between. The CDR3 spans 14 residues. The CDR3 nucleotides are TGTGCCAGCAGCCAGCCGGGGTACACCGGGGAGCTGTTTTTT. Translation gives CASSQPGYTGELFF.

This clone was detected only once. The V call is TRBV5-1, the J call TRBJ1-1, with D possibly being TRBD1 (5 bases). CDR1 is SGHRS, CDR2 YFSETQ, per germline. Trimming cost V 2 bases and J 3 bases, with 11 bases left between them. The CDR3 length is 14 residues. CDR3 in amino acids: CASSFRGKDTEAFF. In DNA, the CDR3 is TGCGCCAGCAGCTTTAGGGGAAAGGACACTGAAGCTTTCTTT. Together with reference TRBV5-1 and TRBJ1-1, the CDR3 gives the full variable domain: KAGVTQTPRYLIKTRGQQVTLSCSPISGHRSVSWYQQTPGQGLQFLFEYFSETQRNKGNFPGRFSGRQFSNSRSEMNVSTLELGDSALYLCASSFRGKDTEAFFGQGTRLTVV.

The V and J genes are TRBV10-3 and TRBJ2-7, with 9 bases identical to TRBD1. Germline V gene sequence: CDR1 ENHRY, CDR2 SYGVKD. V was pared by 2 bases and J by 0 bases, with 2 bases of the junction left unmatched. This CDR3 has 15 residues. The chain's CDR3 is CAISEKGQGSYEQYF. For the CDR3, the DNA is TGTGCCATCAGTGAGAAGGGACAGGGCTCCTACGAGCAGTACTTC.

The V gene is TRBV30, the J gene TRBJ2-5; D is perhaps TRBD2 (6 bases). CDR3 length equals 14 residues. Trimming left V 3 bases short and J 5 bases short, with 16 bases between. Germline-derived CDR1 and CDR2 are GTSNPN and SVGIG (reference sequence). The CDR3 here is CAWSRQGGFETQYF. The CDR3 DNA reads TGTGCCTGGAGCCGGCAGGGAGGATTTGAGACCCAGTACTTC. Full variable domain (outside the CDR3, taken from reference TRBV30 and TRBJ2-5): SQTIHQWPATLVQPVGSPLSLECTVEGTSNPNLYWYRQAAGRGLQLLFYSVGIGQISSEVPQNLSASRPQDRQFILSSKKLLLSDSGFYLCAWSRQGGFETQYFGPGTRLLVL.

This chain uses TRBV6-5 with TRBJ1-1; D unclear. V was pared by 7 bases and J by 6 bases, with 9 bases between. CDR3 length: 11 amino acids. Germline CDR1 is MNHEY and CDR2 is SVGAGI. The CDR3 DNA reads TGTGCCAGCACTGGCCCCGCTGAAGCTTTCTTT. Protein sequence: CASTGPAEAFF.

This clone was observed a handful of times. CDR3 bases: TGTGCCAGCAGTTTCGGGACAGGGAGCTACGAGCAGTACTTC. Translation: CASSFGTGSYEQYF. The chain carries TRBV28 and TRBJ2-7, with 9 bases that match TRBD1. The CDR3 sequence is 14 residues long. CDR1 MDHEN and CDR2 SYDVKM come from the germline V gene. Trimming cost V 3 bases and J 3 bases; bases outside gene matches: 3.

CDR3 protein: CASSFGVSYNEQFF. The CDR3 DNA follows: TGTGCCAGCAGTTTCGGGGTTTCCTACAATGAGCAGTTCTTC. J is TRBJ2-1 and V is TRBV27, with TRBD2 as a possible D gene (5 bases). Trimming took off 3 bases at V and 1 base at J, with 7 bases between the two ends. The CDR3 is made up of 14 amino acids. From germline, CDR1 is MNHEY and CDR2 SMNVEV (reference sequence).

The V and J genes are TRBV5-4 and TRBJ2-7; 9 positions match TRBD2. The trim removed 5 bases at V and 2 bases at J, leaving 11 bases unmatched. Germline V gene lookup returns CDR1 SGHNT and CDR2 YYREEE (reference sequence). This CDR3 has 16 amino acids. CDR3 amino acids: CASSSVRSGSAYEQYF. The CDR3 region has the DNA TGTGCCAGCAGTTCGGTGCGTAGCGGGAGTGCCTACGAGCAGTACTTC.

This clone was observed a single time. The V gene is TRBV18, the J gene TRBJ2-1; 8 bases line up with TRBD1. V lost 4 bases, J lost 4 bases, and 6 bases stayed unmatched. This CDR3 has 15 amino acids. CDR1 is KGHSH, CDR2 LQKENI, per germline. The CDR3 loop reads CASSHGTGDYNEQFF. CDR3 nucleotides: TGTGCCAGCTCACACGGGACAGGAGATTACAATGAGCAGTTCTTC.

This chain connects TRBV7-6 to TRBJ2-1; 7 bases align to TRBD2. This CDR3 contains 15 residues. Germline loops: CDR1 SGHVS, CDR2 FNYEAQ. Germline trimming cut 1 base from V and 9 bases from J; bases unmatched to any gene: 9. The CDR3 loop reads CASSLVGGREGEQFF. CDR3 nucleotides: TGTGCCAGCAGCTTAGTCGGGGGGAGGGAGGGTGAGCAGTTCTTC. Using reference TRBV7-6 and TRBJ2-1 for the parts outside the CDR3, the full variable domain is GAGVSQSPRYKVTKRGQDVALRCDPISGHVSLYWYRQALGQGPEFLTYFNYEAQQDKSGLPNDRFSAERPEGSISTLTIQRTEQRDSAMYRCASSLVGGREGEQFFGPGTRLTVL.

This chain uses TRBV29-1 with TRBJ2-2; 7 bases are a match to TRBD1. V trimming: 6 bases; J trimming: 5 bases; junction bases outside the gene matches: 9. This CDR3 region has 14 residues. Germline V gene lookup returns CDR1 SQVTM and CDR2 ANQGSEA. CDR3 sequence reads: CSVRRQGRTGELFF. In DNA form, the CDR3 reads TGCAGCGTCCGTCGACAGGGACGTACCGGGGAGCTGTTTTTT.

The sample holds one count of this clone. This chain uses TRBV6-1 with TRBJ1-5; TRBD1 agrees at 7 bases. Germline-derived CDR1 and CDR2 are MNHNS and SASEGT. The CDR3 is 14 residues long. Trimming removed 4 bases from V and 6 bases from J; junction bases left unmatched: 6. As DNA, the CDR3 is TGTGCCAGCAGTGTAGGGACAGTGCTTCAGCCCCAGCATTTT. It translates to CASSVGTVLQPQHF.

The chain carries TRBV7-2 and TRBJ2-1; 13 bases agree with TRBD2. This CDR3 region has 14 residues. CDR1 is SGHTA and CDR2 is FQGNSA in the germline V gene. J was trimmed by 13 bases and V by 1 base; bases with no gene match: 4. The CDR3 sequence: CASSLDWTSGSQFF. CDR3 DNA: TGTGCCAGCAGCTTAGATTGGACTAGCGGGAGTCAGTTCTTC.

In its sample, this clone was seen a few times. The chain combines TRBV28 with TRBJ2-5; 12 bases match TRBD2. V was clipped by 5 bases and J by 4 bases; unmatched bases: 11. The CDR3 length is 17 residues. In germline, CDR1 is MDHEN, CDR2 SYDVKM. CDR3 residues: CASSPTSGGTIAETQYF. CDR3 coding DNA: TGTGCCAGCAGTCCAACTAGCGGGGGGACGATAGCAGAGACCCAGTACTTC.

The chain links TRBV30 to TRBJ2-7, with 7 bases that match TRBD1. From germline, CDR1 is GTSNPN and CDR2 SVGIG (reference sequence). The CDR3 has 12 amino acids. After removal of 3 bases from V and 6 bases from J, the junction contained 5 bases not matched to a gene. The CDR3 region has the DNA TGTGCCTGGAGGGTGACAGGGACCGAGCAGTACTTC. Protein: CAWRVTGTEQYF.

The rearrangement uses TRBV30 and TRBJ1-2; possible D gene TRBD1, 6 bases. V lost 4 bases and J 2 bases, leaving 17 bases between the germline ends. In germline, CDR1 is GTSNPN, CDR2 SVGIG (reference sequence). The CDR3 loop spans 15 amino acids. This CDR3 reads CAWKAIGQTNYGYTF. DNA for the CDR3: TGTGCCTGGAAGGCGATAGGACAGACCAACTATGGCTACACCTTC. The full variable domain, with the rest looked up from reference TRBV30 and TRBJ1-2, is SQTIHQWPATLVQPVGSPLSLECTVEGTSNPNLYWYRQAAGRGLQLLFYSVGIGQISSEVPQNLSASRPQDRQFILSSKKLLLSDSGFYLCAWKAIGQTNYGYTFGSGTRLTVV.

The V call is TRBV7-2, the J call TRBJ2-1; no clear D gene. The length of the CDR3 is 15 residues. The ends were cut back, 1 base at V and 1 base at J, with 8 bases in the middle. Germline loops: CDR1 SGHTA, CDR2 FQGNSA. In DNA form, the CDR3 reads TGTGCCAGCAGCTTAGGAATTAGTTCCTACAATGAGCAGTTCTTC. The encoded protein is CASSLGISSYNEQFF. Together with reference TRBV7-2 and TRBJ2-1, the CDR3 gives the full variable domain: GAGVSQSPSNKVTEKGKDVELRCDPISGHTALYWYRQSLGQGLEFLIYFQGNSAPDKSGLPSDRFSAERTGGSVSTLTIQRTQQEDSAVYLCASSLGISSYNEQFFGPGTRLTVL.

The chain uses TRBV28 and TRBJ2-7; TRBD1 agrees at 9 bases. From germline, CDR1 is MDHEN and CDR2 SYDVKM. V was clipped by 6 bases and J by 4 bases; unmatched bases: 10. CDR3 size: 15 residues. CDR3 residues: CASSYPTGGLYEQYF. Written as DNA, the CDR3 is TGTGCCAGCAGCTATCCCACAGGGGGCCTTTACGAGCAGTACTTC.

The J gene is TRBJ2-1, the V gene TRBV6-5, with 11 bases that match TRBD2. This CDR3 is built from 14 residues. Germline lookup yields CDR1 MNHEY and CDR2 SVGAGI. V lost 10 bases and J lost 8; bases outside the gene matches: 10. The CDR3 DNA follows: TGTGCCACCACGGGGGGACTAGCGGTCGATGAGCAGTTCTTC. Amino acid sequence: CATTGGLAVDEQFF.

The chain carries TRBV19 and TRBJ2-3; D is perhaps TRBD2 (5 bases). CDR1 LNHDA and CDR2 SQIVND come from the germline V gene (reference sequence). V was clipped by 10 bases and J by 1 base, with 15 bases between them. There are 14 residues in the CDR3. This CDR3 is CATATPGGTDTQYF. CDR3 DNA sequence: TGTGCCACCGCGACGCCCGGGGGCACAGATACGCAGTATTTT.

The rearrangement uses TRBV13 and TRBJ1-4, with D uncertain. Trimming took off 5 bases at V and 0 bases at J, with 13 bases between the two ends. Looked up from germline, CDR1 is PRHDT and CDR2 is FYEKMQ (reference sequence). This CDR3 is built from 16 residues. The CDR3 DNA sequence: TGTGCCAGCAGCCACCGTGGGCGTGCAACTAATGAAAAACTGTTTTTT. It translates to CASSHRGRATNEKLFF.

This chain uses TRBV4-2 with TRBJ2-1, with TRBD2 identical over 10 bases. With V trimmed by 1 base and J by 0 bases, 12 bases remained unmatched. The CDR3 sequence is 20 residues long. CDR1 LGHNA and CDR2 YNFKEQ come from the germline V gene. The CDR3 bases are TGTGCCAGCAGCCAAGTCACTAGCGGGACCGGCCTCAGCTCCTACAATGAGCAGTTCTTC. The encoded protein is CASSQVTSGTGLSSYNEQFF.

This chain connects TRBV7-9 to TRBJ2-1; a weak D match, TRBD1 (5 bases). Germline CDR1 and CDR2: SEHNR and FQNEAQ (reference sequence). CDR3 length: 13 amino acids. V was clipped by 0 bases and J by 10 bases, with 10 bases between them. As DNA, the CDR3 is TGTGCCAGCAGCTTAGCGTCCGACAGAGAGCAGTTCTTC. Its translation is CASSLASDREQFF.

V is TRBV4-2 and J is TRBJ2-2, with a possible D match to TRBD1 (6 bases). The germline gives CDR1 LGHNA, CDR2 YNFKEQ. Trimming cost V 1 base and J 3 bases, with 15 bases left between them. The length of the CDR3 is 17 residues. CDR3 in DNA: TGTGCCAGCAGCCAAGTCGGCAGGGGTCTGGACACCGGGGAGCTGTTTTTT. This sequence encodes CASSQVGRGLDTGELFF.

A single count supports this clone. CDR3 in DNA: TGTGCCAGCAGCTTGGCAAGAAGCACAGATACGCAGTATTTT. Protein product: CASSLARSTDTQYF. The chain recombines TRBV7-2 with TRBJ2-3; D not certain. In germline, CDR1 is SGHTA, CDR2 FQGNSA. V shed 3 bases and J shed 0 bases, with 7 bases lying between them. The CDR3 consists of 14 residues.